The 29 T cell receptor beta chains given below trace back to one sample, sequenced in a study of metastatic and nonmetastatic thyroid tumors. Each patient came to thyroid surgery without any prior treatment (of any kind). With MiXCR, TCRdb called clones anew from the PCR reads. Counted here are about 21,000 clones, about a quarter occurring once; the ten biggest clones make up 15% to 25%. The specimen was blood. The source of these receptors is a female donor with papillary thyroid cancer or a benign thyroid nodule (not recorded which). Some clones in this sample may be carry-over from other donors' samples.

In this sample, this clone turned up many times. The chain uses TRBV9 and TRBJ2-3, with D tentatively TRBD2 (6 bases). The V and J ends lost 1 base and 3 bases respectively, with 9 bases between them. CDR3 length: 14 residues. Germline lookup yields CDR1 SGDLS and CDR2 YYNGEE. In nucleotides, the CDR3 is TGTGCCAGCAGCGTAACGACTAGTACAGATACGCAGTATTTT. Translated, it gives CASSVTTSTDTQYF. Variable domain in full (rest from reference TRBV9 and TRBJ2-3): DSGVTQTPKHLITATGQRVTLRCSPRSGDLSVYWYQQSLDQGLQFLIQYYNGEERAKGNILERFSAQQFPDLHSELNLSSLELGDSALYFCASSVTTSTDTQYFGPGTRLTVL.

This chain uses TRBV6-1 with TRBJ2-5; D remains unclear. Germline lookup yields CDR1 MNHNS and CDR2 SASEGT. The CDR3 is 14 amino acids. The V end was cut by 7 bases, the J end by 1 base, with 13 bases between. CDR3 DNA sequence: TGTGCCAGCACCATAAACGCAGTCCAAGAGACCCAGTACTTC. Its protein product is CASTINAVQETQYF.

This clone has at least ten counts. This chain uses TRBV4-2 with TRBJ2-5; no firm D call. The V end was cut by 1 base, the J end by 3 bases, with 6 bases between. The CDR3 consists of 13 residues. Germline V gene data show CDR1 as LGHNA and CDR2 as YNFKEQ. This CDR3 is CASSQVGEETQYF. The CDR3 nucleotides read TGTGCCAGCAGCCAAGTAGGAGAAGAGACCCAGTACTTC.

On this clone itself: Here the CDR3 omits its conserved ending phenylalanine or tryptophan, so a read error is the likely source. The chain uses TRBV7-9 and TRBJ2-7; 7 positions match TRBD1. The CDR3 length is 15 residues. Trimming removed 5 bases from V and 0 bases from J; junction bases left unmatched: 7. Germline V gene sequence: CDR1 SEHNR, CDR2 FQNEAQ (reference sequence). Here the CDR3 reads CASSDPRDSSYEQYP. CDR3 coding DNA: TGTGCCAGCAGCGATCCTAGGGACAGCTCCTACGAGCAGTACCCC.

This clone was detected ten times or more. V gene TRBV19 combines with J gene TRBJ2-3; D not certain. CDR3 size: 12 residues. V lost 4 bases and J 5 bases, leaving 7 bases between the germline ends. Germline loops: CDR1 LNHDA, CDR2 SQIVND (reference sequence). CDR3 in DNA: TGTGCCAGTAGTAAAGGGAAAGATACGCAGTATTTT. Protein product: CASSKGKDTQYF.

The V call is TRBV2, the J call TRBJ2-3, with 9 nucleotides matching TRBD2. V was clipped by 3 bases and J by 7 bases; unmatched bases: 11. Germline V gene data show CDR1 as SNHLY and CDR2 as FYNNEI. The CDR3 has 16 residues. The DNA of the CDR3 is TGTGCCAGCAGTGACCTCGCTAGCGGGATTGACTATACGCAGTATTTT. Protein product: CASSDLASGIDYTQYF.

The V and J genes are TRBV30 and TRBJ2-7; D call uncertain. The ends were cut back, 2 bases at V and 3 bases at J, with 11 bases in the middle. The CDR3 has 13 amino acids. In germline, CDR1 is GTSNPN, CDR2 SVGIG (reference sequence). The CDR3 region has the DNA TGTGCCTGGAGTCCCGGGCAGGACTACGAGCAGTACTTC. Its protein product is CAWSPGQDYEQYF.

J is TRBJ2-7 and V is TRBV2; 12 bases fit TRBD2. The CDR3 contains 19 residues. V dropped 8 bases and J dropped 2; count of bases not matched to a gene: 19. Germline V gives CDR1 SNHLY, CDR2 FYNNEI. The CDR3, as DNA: TGTGCCAGCGGCGAATTAAGCACTAGCGGGAGGCCCCTCCCCTACGAGCAGTACTTC. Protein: CASGELSTSGRPLPYEQYF.

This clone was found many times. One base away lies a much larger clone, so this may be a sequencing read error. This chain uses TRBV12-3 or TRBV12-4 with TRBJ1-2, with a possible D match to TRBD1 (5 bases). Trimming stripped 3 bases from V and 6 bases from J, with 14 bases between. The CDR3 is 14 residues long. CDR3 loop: CASSFGDVDHGYTF. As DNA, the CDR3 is TGTGCCAGCAGTTTTGGGGACGTCGACCATGGCTACACCTTC.

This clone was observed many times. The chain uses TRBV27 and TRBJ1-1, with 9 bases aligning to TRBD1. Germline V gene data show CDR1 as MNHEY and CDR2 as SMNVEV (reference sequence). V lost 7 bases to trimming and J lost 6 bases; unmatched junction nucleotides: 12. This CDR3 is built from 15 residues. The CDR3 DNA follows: TGTGCCAGCAAGTCCGGGACAGGGTGGGGCGCTGAAGCTTTCTTT. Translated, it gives CASKSGTGWGAEAFF.

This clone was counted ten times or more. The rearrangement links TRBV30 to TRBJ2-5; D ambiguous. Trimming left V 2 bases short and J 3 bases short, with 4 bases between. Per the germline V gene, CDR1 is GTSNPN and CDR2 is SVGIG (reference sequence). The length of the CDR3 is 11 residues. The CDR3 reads CAWSFKETQYF. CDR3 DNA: TGTGCCTGGAGTTTTAAAGAGACCCAGTACTTC.

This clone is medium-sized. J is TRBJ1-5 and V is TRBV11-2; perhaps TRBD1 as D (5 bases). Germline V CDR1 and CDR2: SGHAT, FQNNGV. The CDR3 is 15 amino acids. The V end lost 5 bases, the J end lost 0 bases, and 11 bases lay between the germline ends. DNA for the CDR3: TGTGCCAGCAGCCTGGACACATATAGCAATCAGCCCCAGCATTTT. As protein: CASSLDTYSNQPQHF.

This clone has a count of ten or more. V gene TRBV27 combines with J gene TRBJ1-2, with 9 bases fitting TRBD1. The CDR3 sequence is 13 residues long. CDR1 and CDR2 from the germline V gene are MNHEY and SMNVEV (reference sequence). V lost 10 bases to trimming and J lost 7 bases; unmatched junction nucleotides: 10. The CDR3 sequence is CAIRTGVASGYTF. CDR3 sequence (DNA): TGTGCCATAAGGACAGGGGTAGCGTCTGGCTACACCTTC.

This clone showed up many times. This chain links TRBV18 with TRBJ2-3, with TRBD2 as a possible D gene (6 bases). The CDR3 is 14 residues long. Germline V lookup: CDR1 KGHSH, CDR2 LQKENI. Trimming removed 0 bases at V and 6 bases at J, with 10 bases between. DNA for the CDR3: TGTGCCAGCTCACCACCTGCAGGGAGGGATACGCAGTATTTT. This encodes CASSPPAGRDTQYF.

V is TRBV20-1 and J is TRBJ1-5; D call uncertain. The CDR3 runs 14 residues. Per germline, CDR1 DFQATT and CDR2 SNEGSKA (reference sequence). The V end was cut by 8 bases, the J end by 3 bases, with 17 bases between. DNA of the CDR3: TGCAGTCCAGACAAGCGAGGTTACAATCAGCCCCAGCATTTT. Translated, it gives CSPDKRGYNQPQHF.

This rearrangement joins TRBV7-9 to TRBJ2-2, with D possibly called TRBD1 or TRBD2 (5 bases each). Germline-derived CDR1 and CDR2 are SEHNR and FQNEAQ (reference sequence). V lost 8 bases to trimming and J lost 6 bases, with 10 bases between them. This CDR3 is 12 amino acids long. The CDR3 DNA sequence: TGTGCCAGCGGGGGAAGTGCCGGGGAGCTGTTTTTT. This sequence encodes CASGGSAGELFF. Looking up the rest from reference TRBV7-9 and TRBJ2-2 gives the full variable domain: DTGVSQNPRHKITKRGQNVTFRCDPISEHNRLYWYRQTLGQGPEFLTYFQNEAQLEKSRLLSDRFSAERPKGSFSTLEIQRTEQGDSAMYLCASGGSAGELFFGEGSRLTVL.

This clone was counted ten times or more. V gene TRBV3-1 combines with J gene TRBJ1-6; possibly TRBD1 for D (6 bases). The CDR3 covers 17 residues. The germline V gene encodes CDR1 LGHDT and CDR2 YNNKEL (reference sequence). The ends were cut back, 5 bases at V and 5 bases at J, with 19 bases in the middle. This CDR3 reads CASSSRAGTLDNSPLHF. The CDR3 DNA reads TGTGCCAGCAGCTCGCGCGCCGGGACACTGGATAATTCACCCCTCCACTTT.

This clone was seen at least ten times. CDR3 sequence reads: CASSLQSTGLYEQYF. The CDR3 bases are TGTGCCAGCAGCCTACAATCGACAGGCTTATACGAGCAGTACTTC. The chain joins TRBV3-1 to TRBJ2-7, with a weak D call TRBD1 (6 bases). V was trimmed by 4 bases and J by 4 bases, leaving 17 bases between them. The length of the CDR3 is 15 residues. Germline assignment: CDR1 LGHDT and CDR2 YNNKEL (reference sequence).

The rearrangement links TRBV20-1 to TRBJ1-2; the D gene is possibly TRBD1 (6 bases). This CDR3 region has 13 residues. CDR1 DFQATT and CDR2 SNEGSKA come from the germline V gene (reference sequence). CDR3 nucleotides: TGCAGCCACGGCAGGGGACGTAACTATGGCTACACCTTC. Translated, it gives CSHGRGRNYGYTF.

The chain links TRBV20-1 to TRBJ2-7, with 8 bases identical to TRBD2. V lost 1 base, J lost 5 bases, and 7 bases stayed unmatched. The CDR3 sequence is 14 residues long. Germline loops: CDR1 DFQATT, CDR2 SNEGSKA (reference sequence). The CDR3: CSARVYSGSHEQYF. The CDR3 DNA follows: TGCAGTGCTAGAGTTTACAGCGGGAGCCACGAGCAGTACTTC.

The DNA of the CDR3 is TGTGCCAGCAGCTTAGGAGGTGGGGACGAGCAGTACTTC. Encoded protein: CASSLGGGDEQYF. The gene calls are TRBV11-1 and TRBJ2-7; D not certain. Trimming left V 1 base short and J 5 bases short, with 9 bases between. This CDR3 is built from 13 residues. The germline gives CDR1 SGHAT, CDR2 FQDESV (reference sequence).

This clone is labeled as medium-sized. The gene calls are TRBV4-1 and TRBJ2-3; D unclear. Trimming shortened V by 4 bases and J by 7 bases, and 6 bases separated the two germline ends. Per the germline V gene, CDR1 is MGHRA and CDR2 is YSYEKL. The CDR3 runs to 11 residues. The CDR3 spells CASSLMNTQYF. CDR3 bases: TGCGCCAGCAGCCTTATGAATACGCAGTATTTT.

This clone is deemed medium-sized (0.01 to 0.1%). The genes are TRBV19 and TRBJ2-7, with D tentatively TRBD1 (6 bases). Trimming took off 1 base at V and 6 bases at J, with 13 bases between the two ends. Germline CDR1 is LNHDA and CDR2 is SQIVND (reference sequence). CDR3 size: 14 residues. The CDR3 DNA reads TGTGCCAGTAGTATAGTTGGGGGCGCGGCCGAGCAGTACTTC. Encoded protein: CASSIVGGAAEQYF.

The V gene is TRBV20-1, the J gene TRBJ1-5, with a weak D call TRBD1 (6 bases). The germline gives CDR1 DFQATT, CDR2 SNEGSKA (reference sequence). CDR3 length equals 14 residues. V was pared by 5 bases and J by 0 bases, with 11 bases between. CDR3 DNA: TGCAGTGCTCAGCGGGGGCCTAGCAATCAGCCCCAGCATTTT. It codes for CSAQRGPSNQPQHF.

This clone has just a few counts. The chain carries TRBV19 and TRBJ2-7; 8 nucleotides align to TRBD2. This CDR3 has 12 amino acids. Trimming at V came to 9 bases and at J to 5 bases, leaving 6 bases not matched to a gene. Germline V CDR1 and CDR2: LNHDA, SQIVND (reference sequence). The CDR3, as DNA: TGTGCCAGCACCGGGACTAGTCACGAGCAGTACTTC. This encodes CASTGTSHEQYF.

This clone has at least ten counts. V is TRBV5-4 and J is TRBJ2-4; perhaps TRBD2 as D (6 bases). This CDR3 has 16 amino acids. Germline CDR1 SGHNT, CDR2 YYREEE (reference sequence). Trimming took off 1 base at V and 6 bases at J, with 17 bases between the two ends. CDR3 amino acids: CASSLPGVGTANIQYF. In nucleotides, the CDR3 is TGTGCCAGCAGCTTGCCGGGGGTGGGGACGGCAAACATTCAGTACTTC.

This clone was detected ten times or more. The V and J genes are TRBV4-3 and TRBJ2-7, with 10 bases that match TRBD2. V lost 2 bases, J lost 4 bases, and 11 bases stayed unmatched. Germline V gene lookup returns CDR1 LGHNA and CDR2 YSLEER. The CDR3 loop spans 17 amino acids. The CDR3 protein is CASSQRLEGLATYEQYF. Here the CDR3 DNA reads TGCGCCAGCAGCCAAAGGCTGGAGGGACTAGCGACGTACGAGCAGTACTTC.

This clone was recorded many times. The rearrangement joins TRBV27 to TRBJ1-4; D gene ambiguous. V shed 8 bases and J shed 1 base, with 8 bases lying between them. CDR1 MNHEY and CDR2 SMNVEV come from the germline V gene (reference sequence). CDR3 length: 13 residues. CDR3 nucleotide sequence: TGTGCCAGCGGGGTTTTAACTAATGAAAAACTGTTTTTT. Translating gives CASGVLTNEKLFF.

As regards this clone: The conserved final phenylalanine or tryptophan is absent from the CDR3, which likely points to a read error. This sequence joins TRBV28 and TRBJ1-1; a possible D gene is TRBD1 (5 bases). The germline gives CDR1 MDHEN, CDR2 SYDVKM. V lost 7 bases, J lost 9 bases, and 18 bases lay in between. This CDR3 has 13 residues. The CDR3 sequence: CASIDSGRTQAFL. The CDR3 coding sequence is TGTGCCAGCATTGATTCAGGGAGAACTCAAGCTTTCTTG.